The 12 T cell receptor beta chains presented below share a single source sample, sequenced in a study of PD-1 blockade in classical Hodgkin lymphoma. Here immunoSEQ multiplex PCR was the method, and the copy in TCRdb shows in-frame clones only, minus some. The sample shows some 22,000 clones, approximately 69% of them seen only once. Every patient was affected by relapse after autologous stem cell transplantation, while exposure to brentuximab vedotin was not uniform. Material: peripheral blood mononuclear cells (PBMCs), obtained at baseline. These receptors originate from a human donor with classical Hodgkin lymphoma.

Comment on this clone: Distinct nucleotide sequences in the sample also encode this CDR3. V is TRBV27 and J is TRBJ2-5; a weak D match, TRBD2 (5 bases). Germline loops: CDR1 MNHEY, CDR2 SMNVEV (reference sequence). Trimming left V 6 bases short and J 10 bases short, with 15 bases between. The CDR3 consists of 12 residues. CDR3 DNA sequence: TGTGCCAGCAGGGCCCTAGATGAGGGCCAGTACTTC. It yields the protein CASRALDEGQYF.

This clone was counted between two and nine times. The CDR3 region has the DNA TGTGCCAGCAGTTCCCGGACTAGCTCTTTCGAGCAGCAGTACTTC. Encoded protein: CASSSRTSSFEQQYF. The chain combines TRBV6-6 with TRBJ2-7; 8 nucleotides line up with TRBD2. The CDR3 has 15 amino acids. V was clipped by 4 bases and J by 8 bases; unmatched bases: 13. The germline CDR1 and CDR2 sequences are MNHNY and SVGAGI (reference sequence).

The chain carries TRBV19 and TRBJ2-7; weak D call: TRBD2 (5 bases). The germline V gene encodes CDR1 LNHDA and CDR2 SQIVND (reference sequence). The CDR3 is 13 residues long. Trimming removed 2 bases from V and 6 bases from J, with 11 bases in between. The CDR3 region has the DNA TGTGCCAGTAGTATAAGTACGGGGTTCGAGCAGTACTTC. Residues: CASSISTGFEQYF. The whole variable domain, remainder taken from reference TRBV19 and TRBJ2-7, is DGGITQSPKYLFRKEGQNVTLSCEQNLNHDAMYWYRQDPGQGLRLIYYSQIVNDFQKGDIAEGYSVSREKKESFPLTVTSAQKNPTAFYLCASSISTGFEQYFGPGTRLTVT.

V gene TRBV18 combines with J gene TRBJ2-7; weak D call: TRBD1 (6 bases). CDR1 KGHSH and CDR2 LQKENI come from the germline V gene. V was pared by 0 bases and J by 5 bases, with 14 bases between. The CDR3 extends over 15 amino acids. The DNA of the CDR3 is TGTGCCAGCTCACCACCGGTAAGGGGGATGCACGAGCAGTACTTC. Protein sequence: CASSPPVRGMHEQYF.

The J gene is TRBJ2-1, the V gene TRBV7-9, with a possible D match to TRBD2 (6 bases). Trimming left V 1 base short and J 8 bases short, with 9 bases between. Germline CDR1 reads SEHNR; CDR2 reads FQNEAQ (reference sequence). The CDR3 loop spans 13 amino acids. The CDR3 DNA sequence: TGTGCCAGCAGCTTAGAGGGAGGCGATGAGCAGTTCTTC. It encodes CASSLEGGDEQFF. Filled out from reference TRBV7-9 and TRBJ2-1, the complete variable domain reads DTGVSQNPRHKITKRGQNVTFRCDPISEHNRLYWYRQTLGQGPEFLTYFQNEAQLEKSRLLSDRFSAERPKGSFSTLEIQRTEQGDSAMYLCASSLEGGDEQFFGPGTRLTVL.

The chain carries TRBV7-2 and TRBJ2-4, with TRBD1 matching 7 bases. The germline CDR1 and CDR2 sequences are SGHTA and FQGNSA. CDR3 length: 17 residues. V was pared by 0 bases and J by 0 bases, with 5 bases of the junction left unmatched. The DNA of the CDR3 is TGTGCCAGCAGCTTAGCGCTGAGGGGGCTAGCCAAAAACATTCAGTACTTC. It codes for CASSLALRGLAKNIQYF.

This clone was counted only a few times. The chain recombines TRBV7-9 with TRBJ2-2, with TRBD1 as a possible D gene (6 bases). Trimming pared 7 bases from V and 3 bases from J, leaving 12 bases between. The CDR3 loop spans 14 amino acids. From germline, CDR1 is SEHNR and CDR2 FQNEAQ (reference sequence). The CDR3 DNA reads as TGTGCCAGCACTCCCGAGGGGGACACCGGGGAGCTGTTTTTT. Translating gives CASTPEGDTGELFF.

The chain has TRBV4-1 and TRBJ2-5; tentative D call: TRBD2 (5 bases). V lost 1 base and J lost 5, with 8 bases in between. CDR3 length: 13 amino acids. Germline CDR1 is MGHRA and CDR2 is YSYEKL. The CDR3 protein is CASSQGRRETQYF. CDR3 nucleotide sequence: TGCGCCAGCAGCCAAGGAAGGAGGGAGACCCAGTACTTC.

The chain couples TRBV14 to TRBJ1-1; a weak D match, TRBD1 (5 bases). Germline V gene sequence: CDR1 SGHDN, CDR2 FVKESK. This CDR3 contains 13 residues. Deletions cut 4 bases from V and 7 bases from J, with 13 bases between. CDR3 coding DNA: TGTGCCAGCAGCCCTAGGGGCCCCCTTGAAGCTTTCTTT. Its protein is CASSPRGPLEAFF.

The rearrangement joins TRBV5-8 to TRBJ2-2; D might be TRBD2 (5 bases). The CDR3 sequence is 14 residues long. With 8 bases removed from V and 3 bases from J, the gap between germline ends came to 14 bases. In germline, CDR1 is SGHTS, CDR2 YDEGEE. Here the CDR3 reads CASHDGVYTGELFF. The CDR3 nucleotides read TGTGCCAGTCATGACGGGGTTTACACCGGGGAGCTGTTTTTT.

This clone showed up just a few times. The rearrangement joins TRBV20-1 to TRBJ1-1; D remains ambiguous. The V end was cut by 5 bases, the J end by 0 bases, with 4 bases between. Germline V CDR1 and CDR2: DFQATT, SNEGSKA (reference sequence). CDR3 size: 11 residues. The CDR3 DNA reads TGCAGTGCTCTCCTGAACACTGAAGCTTTCTTT. As protein: CSALLNTEAFF.

This clone has just a few counts. The chain uses TRBV5-1 and TRBJ1-1, with 11 positions matching TRBD1. The length of the CDR3 is 12 residues. The V gene end was trimmed by 2 bases and the J gene end by 10 bases; junction bases not matched to a gene: 1. Germline V CDR1 and CDR2: SGHRS, YFSETQ. The CDR3, as DNA: TGCGCCAGCAGCTTCGGGACAGGGGGAGCTTTCTTT. This translates into CASSFGTGGAFF.